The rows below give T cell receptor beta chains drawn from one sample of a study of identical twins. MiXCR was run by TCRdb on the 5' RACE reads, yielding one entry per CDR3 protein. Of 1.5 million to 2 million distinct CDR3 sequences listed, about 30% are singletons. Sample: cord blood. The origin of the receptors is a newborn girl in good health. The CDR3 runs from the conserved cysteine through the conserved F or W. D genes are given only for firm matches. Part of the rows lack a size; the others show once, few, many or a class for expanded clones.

CDR3 protein: CASSPARTAGQPQHF
CDR3 DNA: TGTGCCAGCAGCCCCGCGAGGACAGCGGGACAGCCCCAGCATTTT
J gene: TRBJ1-5
clone size: .
V gene: TRBV4-2
D gene: .

CDR3 protein: CASSLAGTDTYEQYF
CDR3 DNA: TGTGCCAGCAGCTTAGCAGGGACAGACACCTACGAGCAGTACTTC
J gene: TRBJ2-7
clone size: few
V gene: TRBV7-9
D gene: TRBD1

CDR3 protein: CAISWTDAGELFF
CDR3 DNA: TGTGCCATCAGTTGGACCGACGCCGGGGAGCTGTTTTTT
J gene: TRBJ2-2
clone size: few
V gene: TRBV10-3
D gene: .

CDR3 protein: CASSLISRRGLTEAFF
CDR3 DNA: TGTGCCAGCAGTTTAATATCCCGCAGAGGATTGACTGAAGCTTTCTTT
J gene: TRBJ1-1
clone size: .
V gene: TRBV27
D gene: .

CDR3 protein: CASRHKLESYEQYF
CDR3 DNA: TGTGCCAGCAGGCATAAACTAGAATCCTACGAGCAGTACTTC
J gene: TRBJ2-7
clone size: few
V gene: TRBV2
D gene: .

CDR3 protein: CSARPGQGLGDTQYF
CDR3 DNA: TGCAGTGCCCGACCGGGACAGGGCCTTGGTGATACGCAGTATTTT
J gene: TRBJ2-3
clone size: .
V gene: TRBV20-1
D gene: TRBD1

CDR3 protein: CSARDAGTGFEKLFF
CDR3 DNA: TGCAGTGCTAGAGATGCCGGGACAGGGTTTGAAAAACTGTTTTTT
J gene: TRBJ1-4
clone size: .
V gene: TRBV20-1
D gene: TRBD1

CDR3 protein: CASSIVGLTTDTQYF
CDR3 DNA: TGCGCCAGCAGCATCGTCGGGCTGACCACAGATACGCAGTATTTT
J gene: TRBJ2-3
clone size: few
V gene: TRBV4-1
D gene: .

CDR3 protein: CSARSQDWYQETQYF
CDR3 DNA: TGCAGTGCTAGGTCTCAGGACTGGTACCAAGAGACCCAGTACTTC
J gene: TRBJ2-5
clone size: few
V gene: TRBV20-1
D gene: .

CDR3 protein: CASSLFLPGGGETQYF
CDR3 DNA: TGTGCCAGCAGTCTTTTCCTCCCAGGGGGCGGGGAGACCCAGTACTTC
J gene: TRBJ2-5
clone size: .
V gene: TRBV28
D gene: TRBD1

CDR3 protein: CSAKPSGRVTGELFF
CDR3 DNA: TGCAGTGCTAAGCCGAGCGGGAGAGTCACCGGGGAGCTGTTTTTT
J gene: TRBJ2-2
clone size: few
V gene: TRBV20-1
D gene: TRBD2

CDR3 protein: CATSDSLAGGELFF
CDR3 DNA: TGTGCCACCAGTGACTCCTTAGCTGGCGGGGAGCTGTTTTTT
J gene: TRBJ2-2
clone size: .
V gene: TRBV24-1
D gene: .

CDR3 protein: CSARMGRYNEQFF
CDR3 DNA: TGCAGTGCTAGAATGGGGAGGTACAATGAGCAGTTCTTC
J gene: TRBJ2-1
clone size: .
V gene: TRBV20-1
D gene: .

CDR3 protein: CASSFPTSGSSYEQYF
CDR3 DNA: TGTGCCAGCAGTTTTCCGACTAGCGGGAGCTCCTACGAGCAGTACTTC
J gene: TRBJ2-7
clone size: .
V gene: TRBV6-2/TRBV6-3
D gene: TRBD2

CDR3 protein: CASSQVNRMREAFF
CDR3 DNA: TGCGCCAGCAGCCAAGTCAACAGAATGCGTGAAGCTTTCTTT
J gene: TRBJ1-1
clone size: .
V gene: TRBV4-1
D gene: .

CDR3 protein: CASRPTTGSSYNEQFF
CDR3 DNA: TGTGCCAGCAGACCTACGACAGGGAGCTCCTACAATGAGCAGTTCTTC
J gene: TRBJ2-1
clone size: .
V gene: TRBV7-9
D gene: TRBD1

CDR3 protein: CASRIAALLNEQFF
CDR3 DNA: TGTGCCAGCAGAATAGCTGCCCTACTCAATGAGCAGTTCTTC
J gene: TRBJ2-1
clone size: once
V gene: TRBV28
D gene: .

CDR3 protein: CSALKHSYEQYF
CDR3 DNA: TGCAGTGCTCTAAAACACTCCTACGAGCAGTACTTC
J gene: TRBJ2-7
clone size: .
V gene: TRBV20-1
D gene: .

CDR3 protein: CASSKEGAGYGYTF
CDR3 DNA: TGTGCCAGCAGCAAAGAGGGGGCTGGCTATGGCTACACCTTC
J gene: TRBJ1-2
clone size: .
V gene: TRBV21-1
D gene: .

CDR3 protein: CAIREGQFMNTEAFF
CDR3 DNA: TGTGCCATCAGGGAGGGACAGTTCATGAACACTGAAGCTTTCTTT
J gene: TRBJ1-1
clone size: few
V gene: TRBV10-3
D gene: TRBD1

CDR3 protein: CASSLRLTSYNEQYF
CDR3 DNA: TGTGCCAGCAGTTTACGACTAACCTCCTACAATGAGCAGTACTTC
J gene: TRBJ2-7
clone size: few
V gene: TRBV12-3/TRBV12-4
D gene: .

CDR3 protein: CASTLPGQNPYGYTF
CDR3 DNA: TGTGCCAGTACCCTACCAGGCCAGAACCCCTATGGCTACACCTTC
J gene: TRBJ1-2
clone size: .
V gene: TRBV19
D gene: .